A selection of T cell receptor beta chains follows, all from one sample in a study of T cell responses to AZD1222 COVID-19 vaccine. Clones were sequenced by immunoSEQ multiplex PCR, and TCRdb holds only the in-frame ones, with some missing. This table has some 84,000 clones, around 85% appearing once. The material was peripheral blood, obtained 28 days after the second AZD1222 dose. The receptors shown here come from an adult who received the AZD1222 COVID-19 vaccine. Each CDR3 is given without its conserved first and last residue.

CDR3 length	V gene	CDR3 protein
14	TRBV27	ASSLLSGVAYNEQF
11	TRBV12-3/TRBV12-4	ASSSTLNTEAF
14	TRBV19	ASSIVPDQWVRTIY
12	TRBV6-4	ASRPPVPNYGYT
12	TRBV6-5	ASSTDRVHSPLH
19	TRBV30	AWSDLRGQMLGLNSNQPQH
14	TRBV4-1	ASSHGRVEANEKLF
11	TRBV28	ASRWGGNTEAF
12	TRBV2	ASSPGTGNEKLF
11	TRBV6-5	ASSYNFPGELF
14	TRBV6-5	ASSYGVAATNEKLF
12	TRBV27	ASFNAIQVQKLF
18	TRBV6-6	ASSPQGTSGGTLAKNIQY
12	TRBV20-1	SASADGGTDTQY
9	TRBV10-3	AISGEGATF
12	TRBV5-4	ASSSRTNSYEQY
11	TRBV18	ASSPPSSYEQY
9	TRBV20-1	SASPSNEQF
12	TRBV30	AWSVGQPNEKLF
11	TRBV19	ASDPGGGYGYT
13	TRBV14	ASSPDWERNEKLF
10	TRBV6-6	ASSPSRGSAF
14	TRBV7-2	ASSLSRVVQGTEAF
13	TRBV18	ASSGQGARVRESF
12	TRBV2	ASRMGGLPYEQY
14	TRBV19	ASSGRGEFSNQPQH
16	TRBV7-9	ASSRKGGTGATNEKLF
12	TRBV7-3	ASSPFPGDSPLH
12	TRBV7-2	ASSLANRGTEAF
12	TRBV19	ASSVPGVNNEQF
14	TRBV7-2	ASSLGVGQGQETQY
14	TRBV28	ASREPGTGDTGELF
12	TRBV6-5	ASSHGGSGTEAF
12	TRBV30	AWSQGGPPDTQY
12	TRBV27	ASSSGRGLSEQY
12	TRBV27	ASRPDRGPYGYT
12	TRBV7-2	ASSFSGGSETQY
14	TRBV4-1	ASSPSGAGGVEKLF
14	TRBV5-1	ASSLPPLSINEKLF
13	TRBV5-1	ASSPDSSGMEKLF